A selection of T cell receptor beta chains follows, all from one sample in a study of high-grade serous ovarian cancer treatment subgroups. TCRdb's copy holds only in-frame clones and misses some; the assay was immunoSEQ multiplex PCR. Of about 7,700 clones listed, approximately 70% are singletons. The sequenced sample was tumor tissue. Source of these receptors: a human donor with high-grade serous ovarian cancer. CDR3s include the opening cysteine and the closing phenylalanine or tryptophan.

CDR3 length,V gene,CDR3 protein
16,TRBV5-1,CASSMMGGGPSYEQYF
15,TRBV11-2,CASSPWSSEVSEAFF
15,TRBV11-2,CASSPSLLGRNEQFF
15,TRBV5-1,CASSLVAGHTGELFF
18,TRBV5-1,CASSSEGLALLRQNIQYF
15,TRBV27,CASSLGAGVYNEQFF
16,TRBV5-4,CASSYWAEPNTGELFF
14,TRBV9,CASSPGLAGWEQYF
13,TRBV19,CASSIQGYNGYTF
15,TRBV6-5,CASSYSPSNVYEQYF
14,TRBV6-5,CASSYGGSGNTIYF
18,TRBV5-1,CASSRTGTGDPNTGELFF
18,TRBV9,CASSPSGNRGGSTDTQYF
12,TRBV19,CASSGQGLKAFF
16,TRBV10-3,CAIRGQGRGLAYEQYF
15,TRBV27,CATGPTGHMNTEAFF
12,TRBV2,CASSESLQPQHF
10,TRBV29-1,CSVWGYGYTF
13,TRBV4-3,CASSHEDTYEQYF
13,TRBV7-8,CASSPPREDTQYF
15,TRBV5-6,CASSLSRGLSNVLTF
12,TRBV5-4,CASSLHKGEQFF
14,TRBV28,CASSLSRSYNEQFF
14,TRBV27,CASSPGLAVYEQYF
15,TRBV2,CASRGLAGSTDTQYF